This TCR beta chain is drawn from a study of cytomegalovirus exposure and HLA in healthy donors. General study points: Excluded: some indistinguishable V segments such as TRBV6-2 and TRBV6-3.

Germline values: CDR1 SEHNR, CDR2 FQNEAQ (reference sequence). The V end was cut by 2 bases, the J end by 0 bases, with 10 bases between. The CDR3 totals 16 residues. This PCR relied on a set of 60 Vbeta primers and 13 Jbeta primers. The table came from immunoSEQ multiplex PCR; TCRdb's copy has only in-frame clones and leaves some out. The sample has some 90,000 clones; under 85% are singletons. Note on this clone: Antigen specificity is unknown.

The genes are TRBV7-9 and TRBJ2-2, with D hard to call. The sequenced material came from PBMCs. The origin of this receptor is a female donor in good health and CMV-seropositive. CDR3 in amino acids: CASSLTATANTGELFF. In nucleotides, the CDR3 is TGTGCCAGCAGCTTAACAGCTACTGCGAACACCGGGGAGCTGTTTTTT.